Included here is one T cell receptor beta chain sequence, with context. No antigen is known for it. V gave up 0 bases and J gave up 2 bases, with 8 bases separating them. Germline assignment: CDR1 LGHDT and CDR2 YNNKEL (reference sequence). The CDR3 spans 14 residues. The data were produced by immunoSEQ multiplex PCR, yet TCRdb's version contains in-frame clones alone and is incomplete. The sample lists hundreds of thousands of clones, about 94% occurring once. The data were obtained in a study of T cell responses to AZD1222 COVID-19 vaccine. General study results and limits: Spike-specific TCR breadth and depth grew following two AZD1222 doses.

The chain carries TRBV3-1 (or the pseudogene TRBV3-2) and TRBJ2-7, with D perhaps matching TRBD1 (5 bases). This TCR came from an adult who received the AZD1222 COVID-19 vaccine. The specimen comprised peripheral blood, sampled 28 days after the second AZD1222 dose. CDR3 DNA: TGTGCCAGCAGCCAAGAGGGGCAAACCTACGAGCAGTACTTC. Translated, it gives CASSQEGQTYEQYF.